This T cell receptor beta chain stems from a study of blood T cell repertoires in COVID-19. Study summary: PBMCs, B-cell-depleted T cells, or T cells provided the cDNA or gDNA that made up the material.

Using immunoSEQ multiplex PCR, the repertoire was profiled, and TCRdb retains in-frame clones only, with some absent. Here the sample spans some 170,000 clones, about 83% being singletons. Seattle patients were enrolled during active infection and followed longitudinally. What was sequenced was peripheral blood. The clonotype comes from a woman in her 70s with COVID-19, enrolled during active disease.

This CDR3 is CASSSTSGPVYEQYF. CDR3 sequence (DNA): TGTGCCAGCAGCTCGACTAGCGGCCCCGTATACGAGCAGTACTTC. The V and J genes are TRBV7-6 and TRBJ2-7, with TRBD2 matching over 9 bases. The CDR3 spans 15 residues. The V and J ends lost 4 bases and 4 bases, in that order; junction bases with no gene match: 8. CDR1 SGHVS and CDR2 FNYEAQ come from the germline V gene.